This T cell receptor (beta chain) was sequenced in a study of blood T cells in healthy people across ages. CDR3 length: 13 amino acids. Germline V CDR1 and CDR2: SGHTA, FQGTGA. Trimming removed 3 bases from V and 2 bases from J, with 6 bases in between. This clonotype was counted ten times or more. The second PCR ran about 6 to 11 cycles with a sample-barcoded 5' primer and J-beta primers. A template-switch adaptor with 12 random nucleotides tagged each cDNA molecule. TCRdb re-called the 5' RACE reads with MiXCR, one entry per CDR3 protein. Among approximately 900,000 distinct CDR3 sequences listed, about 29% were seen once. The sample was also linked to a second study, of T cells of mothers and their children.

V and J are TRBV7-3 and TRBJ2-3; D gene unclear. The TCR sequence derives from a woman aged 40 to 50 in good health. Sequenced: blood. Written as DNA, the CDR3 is TGTGCCAGCAGCTTCCAAATCACAGATACGCAGTATTTT. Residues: CASSFQITDTQYF.